This entry describes one T cell receptor (beta chain). This clonotype showed up just a few times. Which antigen it targets is not known. No much larger clone is present one base from it, and per-base qualities are unavailable. Expansion of CD8+CD57+ cells had been shown by flow cytometry in the patients chosen for sequencing. Every patient had severe acquired aplastic anemia, diagnosed using the International Study of Aplastic Anemia and Agranulocytosis and Camitta criteria. No therapy had been received by the patients at the time of blood sampling. TCR repertoires of sorted CD4+ and CD8+ blood T cells from severe aplastic anemia patients and healthy subjects were deep-sequenced in the study. Patients were enrolled in the USA under clinicaltrials.gov protocols 00001620, 01623167, 00001397, 00071045, 00081523 and 00961064. Ficoll-Paque density gradient centrifugation was used to isolate peripheral blood mononuclear cells. Before DNA extraction, CD4+ and CD8+ T cells were sorted with FACS or magnetic beads.

The data were taken from a study of CD8+CD57+ T cells in acquired aplastic anemia (dated by TCRdb to about 2018). General notes on the study: On average, sorted CD4+ and CD8+ cells yielded around 3.5 ug of extracted DNA, with a range of about 0.17 to 27.4 ug. A CD8+CD57+ expansion meant a frequency higher than the mean frequency seen in healthy subjects. What the study reported, not specific to this receptor: CD8+ Simpson's diversity did not differ significantly between patients and healthy controls (P=0.060). Some 27 CD8+ CDR3 sequences were found in both patients and controls but appeared to be highly expressed in patients and within the immunodominant clones of the patients.

Genomic DNA was used as template for profiling of TCR beta VDJ combinations and CDR3 sequences. An Illumina HiSeq 2000 was the platform used for TCR repertoire sequencing. The authors' pipeline ran thus. Repertoires were assessed using TRBV/TRBJ rearrangement plots, CDR3 size and DJ length profiles, and Simpson's diversity index. The most abundant DNA sequence in the deep sequencing data was defined as the immunodominant clone. CDR3 amino acid sequences were checked for sharing between subjects and were compared against published repertoires and the VDJdb database. TCRdb ran its own pipeline on the public reads, namely fastp trimming at Q25 and MiXCR clone calling, and kept in-frame beta chains. Identical CDR3 protein sequences are pooled into one entry, listed with their most common genes and DNA. For this entry, the V and J calls and clone size follow TCRdb and not the study's own pipeline. The sample has approximately 80,000 distinct CDR3 sequences on record, just over 70% of them singletons. The ten largest make up roughly 80% of the sample.

The sequence was obtained from a human donor with aplastic anemia. The sequencing sample was made of sorted CD4+, CD8+, or CD8+CD57+ T cells (not recorded which) from PBMCs.

The CDR3 reads CASSRTGPDTQYF. The nucleotide sequence is TGCGCCAGCAGTCGGACAGGGCCAGATACGCAGTATTTT. The V and J genes are TRBV10-1 and TRBJ2-3; 8 of the junction bases match TRBD1. Based on the germline V gene (reference sequence), the CDR1 and CDR2 sequences are WNHNN and SYGVQD. V and J are trimmed by 5 bases and 4 bases, and the gene matches miss 2 bases of the junction. From the cysteine through the phenylalanine, the CDR3 covers 13 amino acids. Only CDR3 DNA remains: 39 bases, in frame from the first base.